This TCR beta chain stems from a study of response to subunit inactivated influenza vaccine. Regarding the study as a whole: That few new T cells are recruited by each seasonal influenza vaccination was the authors' suggestion.

This clonotype was observed a single time. The antigen is undetermined. CDR3 length: 13 amino acids. Germline loops: CDR1 ENHRY, CDR2 SYGVKD. V lost 4 bases and J lost 9, with 13 bases in between. TCRdb recomputed calls from the RT-PCR reads with MiXCR, one row per CDR3 protein. The sample has fewer than 650,000 distinct CDR3 sequences, about an eighth seen once. The genes are TRBV10-3 and TRBJ2-1; TRBD1 or TRBD2 may be the D gene (5 bases each). The sequencing used PBMCs from blood, collected more than 35 days after vaccination. The sequence was collected from a middle-aged man who received an inactivated influenza vaccine. CDR3 residues: CAISVLTGLEQFF. DNA of the CDR3: TGTGCCATCAGTGTACTGACGGGGCTTGAGCAGTTCTTC.